This TCR beta chain was obtained from a study of blood T cell repertoires in COVID-19. Across the whole study: Spain, Italy and the United States supplied samples that represented acute and convalescent COVID-19.

The table came from immunoSEQ multiplex PCR; TCRdb's copy has only in-frame clones and leaves some out. The profile shows around 19,000 clones, approximately 91% of them singletons. The germline V and J ends were trimmed by 6 bases and 5 bases, with 15 bases remaining between them. Germline loops: CDR1 PRHDT, CDR2 FYEKMQ (reference sequence). The CDR3 has 14 residues. Sequencing used peripheral blood. The rearrangement links TRBV13 to TRBJ2-3, with a possible D match to TRBD1 (8 bases). The TCR was taken from a man between 65 and 79 years old with active COVID-19. DNA of the CDR3: TGTGCCAGCAGGAACACAGGGGGGGAAGATACGCAGTATTTT. Translated: CASRNTGGEDTQYF.